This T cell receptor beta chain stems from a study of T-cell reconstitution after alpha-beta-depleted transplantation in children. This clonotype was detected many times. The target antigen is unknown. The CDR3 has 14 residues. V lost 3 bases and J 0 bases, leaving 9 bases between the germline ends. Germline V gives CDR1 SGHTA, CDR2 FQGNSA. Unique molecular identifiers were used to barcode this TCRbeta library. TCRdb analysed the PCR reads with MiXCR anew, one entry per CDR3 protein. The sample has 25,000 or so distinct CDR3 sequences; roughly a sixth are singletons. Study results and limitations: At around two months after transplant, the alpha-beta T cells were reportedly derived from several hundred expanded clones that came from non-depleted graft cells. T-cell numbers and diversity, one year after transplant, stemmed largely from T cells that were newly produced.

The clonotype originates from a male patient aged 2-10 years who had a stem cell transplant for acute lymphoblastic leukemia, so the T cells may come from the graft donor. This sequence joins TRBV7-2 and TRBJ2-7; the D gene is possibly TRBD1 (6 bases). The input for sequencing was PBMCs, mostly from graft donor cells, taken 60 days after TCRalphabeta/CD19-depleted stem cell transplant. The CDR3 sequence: CASSLGASSYEQYF. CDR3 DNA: TGTGCCAGCAGCTTGGGGGCCAGCTCCTACGAGCAGTACTTC.